This record concerns one TCR beta chain sequence. The CDR3 loop spans 15 amino acids. From germline, CDR1 is LNHDA and CDR2 SQIVND (reference sequence). V lost 6 bases to trimming and J lost 0 bases; unmatched junction nucleotides: 4. These data come from a study of blood T cell repertoires in COVID-19. Study-wide context: Acute and convalescent COVID-19 samples came from the United States, Italy and Spain. PBMCs, B-cell-depleted T cells, or T cells provided the cDNA or gDNA that made up the material.

Per the original data handling: Scientists estimated how many nucleated cells there were by amplifying reference gene primers. Method: immunoSEQ multiplex PCR; TCRdb's copy keeps in-frame clones and lacks some. V and J calls and clone size are copied from that table; D and trimming were computed from the DNA. The repertoire holds about 200,000 clones, with around 81% as singletons. It was during active infection that Seattle patients were enrolled and then longitudinally followed. The TCR was taken from a man in his sixties with COVID-19, enrolled during active disease. The chain uses TRBV19 and TRBJ2-2; 7 bases are a match to TRBD1. Sequenced material: peripheral blood. For the CDR3, the DNA is TGTGCCAGTAGCCGCGACAGGGCGAACACCGGGGAGCTGTTTTTT. This translates into CASSRDRANTGELFF.